This is a list of T cell receptor beta chains from one sample in a study of shared clonotypes between healthy human individuals. This table comes from immunoSEQ multiplex PCR, and its TCRdb copy is limited to in-frame clones, with some not included. Of over 700,000 clones in the sample, roughly 72% were seen once. The sequencing input was memory CD4+ T cells sorted from blood. The receptors derive from a woman in her thirties in good health. Both conserved end residues are part of each CDR3. A D gene is named only where the DNA matches it firmly.

J	D	V	CDR3
TRBJ2-1	TRBD2	TRBV29-1	CSATELRGYNEQFF
TRBJ1-1	NA	TRBV11-1	CASSLGVRTEAFF
TRBJ1-5	NA	TRBV30	CAWSVDTGNQPQHF
TRBJ2-1	NA	TRBV6-5	CASSRDQSYNEQFF
TRBJ2-3	NA	TRBV7-9	CASSLAELDTQYF
TRBJ2-4	NA	TRBV30	CAWSLGQGGPNIQYF
TRBJ2-5	TRBD2	TRBV25-1	CASTGWTSGRWETQYF
TRBJ1-2	NA	TRBV28	CASSLLLYGYTF
TRBJ2-5	NA	TRBV28	CASSRGTPQETQYF
TRBJ2-3	NA	TRBV5-4	CASSLDGGSTDTQYF
TRBJ1-1	NA	TRBV5-4	CASRKEPPGEAFF
TRBJ1-2	NA	TRBV28	CASQTGRNGYTF
TRBJ1-1	TRBD1	TRBV25-1	CASSDLQGYTEAFF
TRBJ1-1	NA	TRBV6-5	CATWRGYNTEAFF
TRBJ2-1	NA	TRBV28	CAIRGASYNEQFF
TRBJ1-3	TRBD1	TRBV19	CASSPGGRSGNTIYF
TRBJ1-1	NA	TRBV28	CASSPLGMGTEAFF
TRBJ2-7	NA	TRBV28	CASSLGTDWGEQYF
TRBJ2-1	TRBD1	TRBV29-1	CSVVYRGPSYNEQFF
TRBJ2-2	TRBD2	TRBV28	CASSRTSGYSGELFF
TRBJ2-3	NA	TRBV7-9	CASTPSWEADTQYF
TRBJ1-2	NA	TRBV2	CASSESHRHYGYTF
TRBJ2-3	TRBD2	TRBV28	CASRAAGDPDTQYF
TRBJ2-3	TRBD2	TRBV5-1	CASSLYPAGSSGDTQYF
TRBJ2-1	NA	TRBV5-1	CASTKGRNEQFF
TRBJ1-2	NA	TRBV7-2	CASSERSEVVPYYGYTF
TRBJ2-6	TRBD1	TRBV5-1	CASSRSGTGSSGANVLTF
TRBJ1-1	TRBD1	TRBV6-1	CASSEQTGENTEAFF
TRBJ2-3	TRBD2	TRBV7-9	CASSLGLAGGRDTDTQYF
TRBJ2-3	TRBD1	TRBV2	CASSGQGPTDTQYF
TRBJ1-6	NA	TRBV15	CATSKDRGGSPSPLHF
TRBJ2-6	NA	TRBV27	CATRTESSGANVLTF
TRBJ2-4	NA	TRBV18	CASSPSGTRKNIQYF
TRBJ1-5	NA	TRBV7-9	CASSREVSNQPQHF
TRBJ2-3	NA	TRBV30	CAQQVSTDTQYF
TRBJ2-3	NA	TRBV14	CASSQTSHGTDTQYF
TRBJ2-7	NA	TRBV7-2	CASSLGSSWGEQYF
TRBJ1-5	NA	TRBV27	CASSRRGYSNQPQHF
TRBJ2-7	TRBD1	TRBV6-5	CASSRFRDRGNEQYF
TRBJ2-5	NA	TRBV7-8	CASSVTQLYQETQYF
TRBJ1-1	NA	TRBV28	CASSFAGEGTNTEAFF
TRBJ2-1	NA	TRBV5-1	CASSSEDYRYNEQFF
TRBJ2-7	TRBD1	TRBV5-1	CASSLQGVGYEQYF
TRBJ2-5	NA	TRBV5-1	CASSFGQGGQETQYF
TRBJ1-2	NA	TRBV19	CASSIPGGYTF